A selection of T cell receptor beta chains follows, all from one sample in a study of identical twins. TCRdb fed the 5' RACE reads into MiXCR, producing one record per CDR3 protein. The sample contains over 550,000 distinct CDR3 sequences, about 7.6% of which appear only once. These sequences were also reported in another study, on yellow fever vaccine responses in identical twins.

Sequenced sample: PBMCs. The receptors were gathered from a woman between 18 and 29 years old in good health. CDR3s include the opening cysteine and the closing phenylalanine or tryptophan. A D gene is named only where the DNA matches it firmly.

>TRBD1|TRBV20-1
CSASMGQGSYNEQFF
>TRBD1|TRBV2
CASSVGGTDFWDSSTDTQYF
>-|TRBV7-9
CASSLGLRQAYQETQYF
>-|TRBV5-6
CASSLYTRSGYTF
>-|TRBV7-9
CASSLRWDTDTQYF
>-|TRBV7-9
CASSFLGTQYF
>-|TRBV27
CASSLAGWAPLHF
>-|TRBV5-1
CASSSERPLAGIYTDTQYF
>-|TRBV10-3
CAISERSRGNEQFF
>-|TRBV2
CASSAGVTEKLFF
>-|TRBV15
CATSIEAGANVLTF
>-|TRBV7-6
CASSPAGRANYGYTF
>TRBD2|TRBV7-9
CASSQRLAGDLRNEQFF
>-|TRBV9
CASATGREGANVLTF
>-|TRBV9
CASSVGAGQSDYGYTF
>-|TRBV5-6
CASSLKTTARNSYEQYF
>TRBD2|TRBV24-1
CATSVGGLAGLRETQYF
>TRBD2|TRBV3-1
CASSHSGLATYNEQFF